The clone carrying this TCR beta chain was seen at least ten times. V shed 4 bases and J shed 1 base, with 11 bases lying between them. Germline lookup yields CDR1 SEHNR and CDR2 FQNEAQ (reference sequence). The CDR3 runs to 14 residues. This specimen comes from a study of low-dose radiotherapy and immunotherapy resistance in tumors. Study-level background: Cohort 1 received 0.5 Gy per fraction every 2 weeks, totaling 6.5 Gy.

Both TCRalpha and TCRbeta chains were reverse transcribed with V-gene-specific primers. The PCR that amplified TCRs ran for around 20 cycles, relying on a constant-region primer and a V-primer adapter. TCRdb passed the reads through MiXCR, listing each CDR3 protein once. This table holds tens of thousands of distinct CDR3 sequences, under 30% found once. Time point here: after trial treatment. Described treatment: LDRT plus nivolumab, ipilimumab, low-dose cyclophosphamide and aspirin (RACIN trial). This clonotype was obtained from a male donor with prostate cancer. The sequences come from PBMCs, collected after low-dose radiotherapy plus immunotherapy. V is TRBV7-9 and J is TRBJ2-7; possibly TRBD1 for D (5 bases). For the CDR3, the DNA is TGTGCCAGCAGCTCCGCCGGACAATCCTACGAGCAGTACTTC. It is translated as CASSSAGQSYEQYF.